This section outlines one T cell receptor beta chain sequence together with its context. No antigen is known for it. This entry comes from a study of beta chain features in type 1 diabetes. Findings and caveats of the study: Researchers could not determine here whether HLA type influences TCRB rearrangement. TCRB CDR3 length was moderately but significantly reduced in all four CD4+ subsets of Type 1 diabetes patients. A pattern of fewer insertions and more deletions at VDJ junctions was seen in type 1 diabetes patients. Short templates might get an advantage during PCR, and this would be equal in patients and controls.

Reverse transcription of all isolated RNA meant that expressed TCRB transcripts were sequenced. Method: immunoSEQ multiplex PCR; TCRdb's copy keeps in-frame clones and lacks some. The table includes about 740,000 clones, roughly 12% detected once. The germline V and J ends were trimmed by 3 bases and 4 bases, with 15 bases remaining between them. CDR1 is GTSNPN and CDR2 is SVGIG in the germline V gene (reference sequence). The CDR3 totals 14 residues. The chain links TRBV30 to TRBJ1-2; tentative D call: TRBD1 (6 bases). Material: naive CD4+ T cells from blood. The sequence came from a man younger than 30 with type 1 diabetes. CDR3 nucleotide sequence: TGTGCCTGGAGAACTACAGGGAATGCCTATGGCTACACCTTC. Amino acid sequence: CAWRTTGNAYGYTF.